This TCR beta chain was found in a study of identical twins. Study conclusions and caveats: Fewer insertions marked abundant cord blood beta clonotypes; young adult naive trended weakly, memory not at all.

Template switching (which added a universal primer site) was used, and cDNA carried unique molecular identifiers. TCRdb independently ran MiXCR on the 5' RACE reads; one entry per CDR3 protein. The sample carries 1.5 million to 2 million distinct CDR3 sequences, around 33% recorded once. This clonotype was detected only a few times. Its antigen is as yet unknown. The sequenced sample consisted of cord blood. The origin of this receptor is a newborn girl in good health.

The chain's CDR3 is CASSPRIAGFQETQYF. The CDR3 DNA is TGTGCCAGCAGTCCCAGGATAGCGGGGTTCCAAGAGACCCAGTACTTC. This chain connects TRBV7-6 to TRBJ2-5, with 8 bases matching TRBD2. Germline-derived CDR1 and CDR2 are SGHVS and FNYEAQ. Germline trimming cut 6 bases from V and 1 base from J; bases unmatched to any gene: 10. The CDR3 is 16 residues long.